The 16 T cell receptor beta chains presented below share a single source sample, sequenced in a study of blood T cell repertoires in COVID-19. Sequencing was performed with immunoSEQ multiplex PCR; in TCRdb, only in-frame clones are kept and a portion is missing. The table has some 150,000 clones, around 86% seen once. The sequencing input was peripheral blood. The receptors stem from a man aged 50 or older with active COVID-19.

The gene calls are TRBV6-5 and TRBJ2-1; 13 nucleotides match TRBD2. J gave up 9 bases and V 7 bases, and 9 bases lay outside the gene matches. The CDR3 is 15 residues long. Germline-derived CDR1 and CDR2 are MNHEY and SVGAGI. The CDR3 spells CASNGGLAGEGEQFF. The CDR3 DNA sequence: TGTGCCAGCAACGGTGGACTAGCGGGGGAAGGTGAGCAGTTCTTC.

A single count supports this clone. The chain uses TRBV25-1 and TRBJ1-2, with 9 nucleotides matching TRBD1. Trimming took 4 bases from V and 8 from J; bases not matched to a gene: 5. Germline CDR1 reads MGHDK; CDR2 reads SYGVNS. This CDR3 has 13 amino acids. CDR3 residues: CASSVTGTGGYTF. Here the CDR3 DNA reads TGTGCCAGCAGTGTAACCGGGACAGGGGGCTACACCTTC.

The J gene is TRBJ2-3, the V gene TRBV5-1; weak D call: TRBD1 (6 bases). The CDR3 contains 16 residues. The germline V and J ends were trimmed by 1 base and 8 bases, with 20 bases remaining between them. Germline values: CDR1 SGHRS, CDR2 YFSETQ. CDR3 loop: CASSLTGPRWSRTQYF. The CDR3, as DNA: TGCGCCAGCAGCTTGACAGGGCCTAGGTGGAGTCGTACGCAGTATTTT.

CDR3 DNA: TGCGCCAGCAGAGTGGGCGGACTGCGAGGCGGGGAGCTGTTTTTT. Its protein product is CASRVGGLRGGELFF. The chain carries TRBV5-1 and TRBJ2-2, with a possible D match to TRBD2 (5 bases). V was clipped by 5 bases and J by 7 bases, with 18 bases between them. In germline, CDR1 is SGHRS, CDR2 YFSETQ. This CDR3 has 15 amino acids.

This clone was recorded only once. V and J are TRBV19 and TRBJ2-7; D is undetermined. The CDR3 runs 14 residues. Germline loops: CDR1 LNHDA, CDR2 SQIVND (reference sequence). The V and J ends lost 4 bases and 4 bases respectively, with 14 bases between them. CDR3 in DNA: TGTGCCAGTAGTAACGCGGTTGGCTTTTACGAGCAGTACTTC. Translation: CASSNAVGFYEQYF.

The CDR3 region is CASSSTRTVSPGNTIYF. CDR3 DNA sequence: TGTGCCAGCAGCTCGACCCGGACAGTCAGCCCTGGAAACACCATATATTTT. The chain employs TRBV7-2 and TRBJ1-3; D is perhaps TRBD1 (6 bases). Germline-derived CDR1 and CDR2 are SGHTA and FQGNSA. The CDR3 is 17 residues long. V lost 4 bases and J 2 bases, leaving 18 bases between the germline ends. Full variable domain (remainder filled in from reference TRBV7-2 and TRBJ1-3): GAGVSQSPSNKVTEKGKDVELRCDPISGHTALYWYRQSLGQGLEFLIYFQGNSAPDKSGLPSDRFSAERTGGSVSTLTIQRTQQEDSAVYLCASSSTRTVSPGNTIYFGEGSWLTVV.

This sequence joins TRBV4-3 and TRBJ2-6; D is unclear. The CDR3 contains 17 residues. V lost 1 base, J lost 0 bases, and 10 bases lay in between. Looked up from germline, CDR1 is LGHNA and CDR2 is YSLEER. The CDR3 nucleotides are TGCGCCAGCAGCCAAGTATCTCTTCGCTCTGGGGCCAACGTCCTGACTTTC. Translated: CASSQVSLRSGANVLTF.

The chain recombines TRBV10-3 with TRBJ2-2, with a tentative D call TRBD1 (6 bases). Germline CDR1 and CDR2: ENHRY and SYGVKD. The CDR3 is 14 amino acids. V was cut by 4 bases and J by 3 bases, with 9 bases left in between. CDR3 residues: CAISVGTHTGELFF. In DNA, the CDR3 is TGTGCCATCAGTGTCGGGACACACACCGGGGAGCTGTTTTTT.

The chain employs TRBV11-2 and TRBJ2-5, with 7 positions matching TRBD1. V shed 1 base, J shed 5 bases, and the junction held 10 bases outside the gene matches. CDR1 SGHAT and CDR2 FQNNGV come from the germline V gene. The CDR3 loop spans 16 amino acids. Written as DNA, the CDR3 is TGTGCCAGCAGCTTAGGGGGGAAGGGGGCGAGTGAGACCCAGTACTTC. Protein product: CASSLGGKGASETQYF.

The V call is TRBV6-5, the J call TRBJ2-4; no reliable D call. This CDR3 comprises 15 residues. Looked up from germline, CDR1 is MNHEY and CDR2 is SVGAGI. Trimming stripped 7 bases from V and 0 bases from J, with 13 bases between. CDR3 in DNA: TGTGCCAGCAAAACAGATCCGATAGCCAAAAACATTCAGTACTTC. Its protein is CASKTDPIAKNIQYF.

J is TRBJ1-2 and V is TRBV28; TRBD1 agrees at 7 bases. The CDR3 is 12 amino acids. With 5 bases clipped from V and 5 bases from J, the junction kept 2 bases outside the gene matches. Germline CDR1 MDHEN, CDR2 SYDVKM. The CDR3 nucleotides are TGTGCCAGCAGTAGGACAGGATATGGCTACACCTTC. Translation gives CASSRTGYGYTF.

The gene calls are TRBV4-1 and TRBJ1-2; 8 positions match TRBD1. The CDR3 extends over 17 amino acids. CDR1 is MGHRA, CDR2 YSYEKL, per germline. The ends lost 5 bases at V and 4 bases at J; junction bases unmatched: 15. The CDR3 is CASSGTGREVVGYGYTF. DNA for the CDR3: TGCGCCAGCAGCGGGACAGGTCGTGAGGTGGTGGGCTATGGCTACACCTTC.

J is TRBJ2-2 and V is TRBV7-2; 9 positions match TRBD1. Germline assignment: CDR1 SGHTA and CDR2 FQGNSA. The length of the CDR3 is 16 residues. Unmatched junction bases numbered 6, after V lost 2 bases and J lost 5 bases. The CDR3 DNA follows: TGTGCCAGCAGCTTACCCCCGGGGACAGGGACCGGGGAGCTGTTTTTT. Residues: CASSLPPGTGTGELFF.

The table lists this clone with a few counts. This chain connects TRBV19 to TRBJ1-6; 9 nucleotides agree with TRBD1. J was trimmed by 9 bases and V by 5 bases; bases with no gene match: 8. The CDR3 runs 15 residues. Germline CDR1 reads LNHDA; CDR2 reads SQIVND (reference sequence). CDR3 in amino acids: CASSVGQGISSPLHF. For the CDR3, the DNA is TGTGCCAGTAGTGTCGGACAGGGGATTAGTTCACCCCTCCACTTT.

The CDR3 DNA reads TGTGCCAGCAGCTTAGCGGCGGGGGGGCTGAACGAGCAGTTCTTC. Amino acids: CASSLAAGGLNEQFF. The J gene is TRBJ2-1, the V gene TRBV13, with 9 nucleotides matching TRBD2. Trimming took 1 base from V and 10 from J; bases not matched to a gene: 8. Germline CDR1 and CDR2: PRHDT and FYEKMQ (reference sequence). The CDR3 length is 15 residues.

V and J are TRBV5-1 and TRBJ2-3; D remains ambiguous. V was cut by 0 bases and J by 1 base, with 6 bases left in between. CDR1 SGHRS and CDR2 YFSETQ come from the germline V gene. CDR3 length: 14 amino acids. CDR3 nucleotides: TGCGCCAGCAGCTTGGGCGGCCGCACAGATACGCAGTATTTT. Protein sequence: CASSLGGRTDTQYF. The variable domain in full, with the rest retrieved from reference TRBV5-1 and TRBJ2-3, is KAGVTQTPRYLIKTRGQQVTLSCSPISGHRSVSWYQQTPGQGLQFLFEYFSETQRNKGNFPGRFSGRQFSNSRSEMNVSTLELGDSALYLCASSLGGRTDTQYFGPGTRLTVL.